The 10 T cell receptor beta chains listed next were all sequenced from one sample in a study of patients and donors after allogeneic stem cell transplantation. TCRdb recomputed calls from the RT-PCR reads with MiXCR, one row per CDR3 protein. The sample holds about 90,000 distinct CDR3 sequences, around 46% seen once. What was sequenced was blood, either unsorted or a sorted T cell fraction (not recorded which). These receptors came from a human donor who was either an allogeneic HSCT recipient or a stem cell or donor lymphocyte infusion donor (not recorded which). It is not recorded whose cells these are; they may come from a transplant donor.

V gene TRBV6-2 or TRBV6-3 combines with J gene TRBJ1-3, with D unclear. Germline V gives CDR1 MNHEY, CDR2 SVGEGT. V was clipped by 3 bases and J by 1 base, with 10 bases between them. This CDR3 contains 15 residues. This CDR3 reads CASSYGSRSGNTIYF. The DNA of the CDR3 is TGTGCCAGCAGTTATGGATCAAGATCTGGAAACACCATATATTTT.

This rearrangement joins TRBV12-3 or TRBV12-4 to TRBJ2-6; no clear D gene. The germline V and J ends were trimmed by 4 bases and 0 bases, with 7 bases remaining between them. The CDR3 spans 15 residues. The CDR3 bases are TGTGCCAGCAGTTCGGTCAGCTCTGGGGCCAACGTCCTGACTTTC. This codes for CASSSVSSGANVLTF.

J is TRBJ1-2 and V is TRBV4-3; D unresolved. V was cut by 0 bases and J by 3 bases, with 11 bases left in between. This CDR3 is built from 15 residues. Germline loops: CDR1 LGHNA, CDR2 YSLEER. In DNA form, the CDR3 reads TGCGCCAGCAGCCAAGATTTCGAGGGTGACTATGGCTACACCTTC. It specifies CASSQDFEGDYGYTF.

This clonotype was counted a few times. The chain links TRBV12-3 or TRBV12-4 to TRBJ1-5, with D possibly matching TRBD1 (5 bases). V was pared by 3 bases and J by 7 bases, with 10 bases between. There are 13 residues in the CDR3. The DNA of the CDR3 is TGTGCCAGCAGTTTGGGGGAAGGCCAGCCCCAGCATTTT. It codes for CASSLGEGQPQHF.

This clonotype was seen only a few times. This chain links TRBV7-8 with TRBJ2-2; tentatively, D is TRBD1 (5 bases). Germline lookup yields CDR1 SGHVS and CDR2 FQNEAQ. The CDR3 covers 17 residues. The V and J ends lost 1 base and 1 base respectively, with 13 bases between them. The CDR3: CASSLVEDKQNTGELFF. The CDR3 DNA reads TGTGCCAGCAGCTTAGTAGAGGACAAACAGAACACCGGGGAGCTGTTTTTT.

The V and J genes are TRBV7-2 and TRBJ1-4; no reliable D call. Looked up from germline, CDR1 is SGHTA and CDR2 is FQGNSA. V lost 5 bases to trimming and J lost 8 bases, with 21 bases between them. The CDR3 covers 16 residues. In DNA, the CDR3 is TGTGCCAGCAGCCCGGCTATGGTATCGGACCGAGAAAAACTGTTTTTT. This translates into CASSPAMVSDREKLFF.

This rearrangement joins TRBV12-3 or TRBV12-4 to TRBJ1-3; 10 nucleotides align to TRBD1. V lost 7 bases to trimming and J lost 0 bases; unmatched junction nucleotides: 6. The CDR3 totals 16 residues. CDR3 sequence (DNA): TGTGCCAGCATCACCCGGGACAGGGGCTCTGGAAACACCATATATTTT. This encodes CASITRDRGSGNTIYF.

CDR3 protein: CATSKDPRGITPNTEAFF. The CDR3 nucleotides read TGTGCCACCAGCAAAGACCCCAGGGGGATTACCCCGAACACTGAAGCTTTCTTT. This sequence joins TRBV15 and TRBJ1-1; TRBD1 agrees at 7 bases. CDR3 length equals 18 residues. V was pared by 4 bases and J by 1 base, with 15 bases of the junction left unmatched. The germline V gene has CDR1 LNHNV and CDR2 YYDKDF (reference sequence).

CDR3 residues: CASSLPRAGEKLFF. CDR3 in DNA: TGTGCCAGCAGTTTGCCCAGGGCCGGTGAAAAACTGTTTTTT. The rearrangement uses TRBV12-3 or TRBV12-4 and TRBJ1-4; a weak D match, TRBD1 (5 bases). This CDR3 has 14 residues. With 3 bases removed from V and 7 bases from J, the gap between germline ends came to 12 bases.

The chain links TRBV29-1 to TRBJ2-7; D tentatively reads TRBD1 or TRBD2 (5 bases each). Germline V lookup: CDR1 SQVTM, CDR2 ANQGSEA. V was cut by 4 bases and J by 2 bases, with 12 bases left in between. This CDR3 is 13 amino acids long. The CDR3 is CSVGRWDAYEQYF. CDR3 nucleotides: TGCAGCGTTGGAAGGTGGGACGCCTACGAGCAGTACTTC.